What follows describes a single T cell receptor beta chain. Germline V gives CDR1 SGHRS, CDR2 YFSETQ. V was shortened by 5 bases and J by 2 bases, with 12 bases between the two germline ends. CDR3 length: 14 residues. The data are from a study of blood T cell repertoires in COVID-19. Sequenced by immunoSEQ multiplex PCR; TCRdb stores in-frame clones only, minus some. The sample includes 95,000 to 150,000 clones, just over 85% of them seen just once. This chain links TRBV5-1 with TRBJ2-3, with D unresolved. Sequenced sample: peripheral blood. This receptor was identified in a woman in her forties or fifties with active or convalescent COVID-19. The CDR3 region has the DNA TGCGCCAGCAGAGGAAACTACAACACAGATACGCAGTATTTT. This codes for CASRGNYNTDTQYF.